A single T cell receptor (beta chain) is shown here with its context. The antigen is undetermined. Donors needed at least one pre-ART PBMC sample plus at least two post-ART samples. Specimens carried roughly 0.9-11 million cryopreserved PBMC before DNA extraction. This entry comes from a study of long-term antiretroviral therapy in people with HIV. The study, taken as a whole, reports: Controls had broader CDR3 length ranges than HIV repertoires did. Collection of the blood, which took place between about 2004 and 2018, possibly occurred under older ART regimens.

The assay, immunoSEQ v3.0, was run at survey level. Only in-frame clones appear in the TCRdb table, and some are missing; sequencing was by immunoSEQ multiplex PCR. The table includes roughly 42,000 clones, approximately 87% detected once. The CDR3 sequence is 13 residues long. V was clipped by 3 bases and J by 1 base, with 9 bases between them. Germline V gene sequence: CDR1 SQVTM, CDR2 ANQGSEA. The rearrangement uses TRBV29-1 and TRBJ2-5; the D is unclear. The source of this sequence is a woman aged 45-65 years with HIV. The input for sequencing was unsorted PBMCs, taken 1.2 years after starting antiretroviral therapy. This chain's CDR3 is CSVEAQAQETQYF. CDR3 in DNA: TGCAGCGTTGAGGCCCAGGCCCAAGAGACCCAGTACTTC.